This entry describes one T cell receptor beta chain. These data are taken from a study of T cell clusters in autoimmune cytopenias. The CDR3 consists of 13 residues. From germline, CDR1 is MNHEY and CDR2 SVGAGI. One tube held mixed TRB-A and TRB-B primer pools for touch-down PCR. TCRdb re-called the multiplex PCR reads and catalogs CDR3 proteins one per entry, DNA excluded. The sample has some 1,600 distinct CDR3 sequences. TRB amplification used roughly 250 ng of peripheral blood genomic DNA. These data were also filed under a second study, of T cell repertoires in aging, cancer and after chemotherapy. As that report states: Median generation probability rose over the chemotherapy interval in each cancer cohort, suggesting rebound thymic output.

The sample was peripheral blood. J is TRBJ1-1 and V is TRBV6-5; the D gene TCRdb calls, TRBD1, cannot be checked with no DNA. This TCR came from a human donor in good health. The CDR3 region is CASSYGGGTEAFF.